Sequencing of this TCR beta chain was carried out in a study of OX40 agonist ivuxolimab in advanced cancers. Broader study findings: At 0.1 to 3.0 mg/kg and by week 6, CD4+ and CD8+ T cells in the blood had expanded clonally. Relatively little clonal expansion, among the lowest observed, appeared in partial responders at 0.1-3.0 mg/kg. Low normalized T-cell clonal expansion was also seen in some nonresponders.

The count of this clone is one. Its target is not known. Germline assignment: CDR1 MNHEY and CDR2 SMNVEV (reference sequence). The germline V and J ends were trimmed by 7 bases and 0 bases, with 9 bases remaining between them. CDR3 length equals 13 residues. Using immunoSEQ multiplex PCR, the repertoire was profiled, and TCRdb retains in-frame clones only, with some absent. The data contain under 20,000 clones, roughly 85% of them singletons. Material: CD4+ or CD8+ T cells sorted from blood, obtained in a trial of the OX40 agonist ivuxolimab. The chain joins TRBV27 to TRBJ1-2; TRBD1 might be the D (5 bases). The TCR comes from an adult with an advanced solid tumor such as melanoma, head and neck, liver or kidney cancer. DNA for the CDR3: TGTGCCAGCACTGGAGGGGCTAACTATGGCTACACCTTC. It translates to CASTGGANYGYTF.